This T cell receptor beta chain was profiled in a study of T cells expressing NK-cell markers. Following a re-call of the 5' RACE reads, TCRdb has one entry per CDR3 protein and lacks DNA. This listing includes around 14,000 distinct CDR3 sequences. From germline, CDR1 is SNHLY and CDR2 FYNNEI. The CDR3 consists of 15 residues. The chain joins TRBV2 to TRBJ2-7; the TCRdb D gene call, TRBD1, has no DNA to confirm it. The sample consisted of blood T cells: a sorted CD56 or NKG2C T cell subset, CD4+ or CD8+ T cells, or bulk PBMC T cells (not recorded which). This sequence originates from a man aged 18 to 69 in good health. CDR3 sequence: CASSELGQGSYEQYF.